Listed below are T cell receptor beta chains from one sample, sequenced in a study of human T cells and chemical hapten exposure. A single record per CDR3 protein comes from TCRdb applying MiXCR to the RACE reads. The table has 80,000 to 95,000 distinct CDR3 sequences, 8% to 10% seen once. Sample: whole blood, taken in connection with sensitization to the hapten diphenylcyclopropenone (DPC). These receptors all come from a woman aged 40-49 years with alopecia areata. Some clones in this sample may be carry-over from other donors' samples. The CDR3 runs from the conserved cysteine through the conserved F or W. Each record gives: V gene, D gene, clone size, J gene, CDR3 DNA, CDR3 protein. A D gene is named only where the DNA matches it firmly. Expanded clones are given a class, and other clones once, few, many or no size at all.

v_gene: TRBV20-1; d_gene: TRBD1; abundance: .; j_gene: TRBJ2-5; CDR3nt: TGCAGTGGACAGGGGAACCAAGAGACCCAGTACTTC; CDR3aa: CSGQGNQETQYF
v_gene: TRBV28; d_gene: TRBD2; abundance: many; j_gene: TRBJ2-7; CDR3nt: TGTGCCAGCAGTTCGACGGGGGGGCGGGACGAGCAGTACTTC; CDR3aa: CASSSTGGRDEQYF
v_gene: TRBV24-1; d_gene: .; abundance: few; j_gene: TRBJ1-1; CDR3nt: TGTGCCTCCAGGGGAGGTAACACTGAAGCTTTCTTT; CDR3aa: CASRGGNTEAFF
v_gene: TRBV4-1; d_gene: TRBD1; abundance: many; j_gene: TRBJ2-2; CDR3nt: TGCGCCAGCAGCGCTGGACAGGGGTACACCGGGGAGCTGTTTTTT; CDR3aa: CASSAGQGYTGELFF
v_gene: TRBV28; d_gene: .; abundance: many; j_gene: TRBJ1-1; CDR3nt: TGTGCCAGCAGTTCCCCTTGGCTGGGTGCTTTCTTT; CDR3aa: CASSSPWLGAFF
v_gene: TRBV29-1; d_gene: .; abundance: many; j_gene: TRBJ2-4; CDR3nt: TGCAGCGTTGTGCTACAGCTCGTAGCCAAAAACATTCAGTACTTC; CDR3aa: CSVVLQLVAKNIQYF
v_gene: TRBV20-1; d_gene: .; abundance: few; j_gene: TRBJ2-5; CDR3nt: TGCAGTGCTAGAGGAGGGGGGACAATTGAGACCCAGTACTTC; CDR3aa: CSARGGGTIETQYF
v_gene: TRBV6-5; d_gene: TRBD2; abundance: many; j_gene: TRBJ2-2; CDR3nt: TGTGCCAGCAATGGGCTAGCGGGGACCACCGGGGAGCTGTTTTTT; CDR3aa: CASNGLAGTTGELFF
v_gene: TRBV2; d_gene: TRBD2; abundance: .; j_gene: TRBJ2-7; CDR3nt: TGTGCCAGCAATCCCCCGGCCGGGACTAGGGCCTACGAGCAGTACTTC; CDR3aa: CASNPPAGTRAYEQYF
v_gene: TRBV11-1; d_gene: .; abundance: medium-sized; j_gene: TRBJ2-1; CDR3nt: TGTGCCAGCAGCTATGAAAATCCCCAGCAGTTCTTC; CDR3aa: CASSYENPQQFF
v_gene: TRBV3-1; d_gene: .; abundance: many; j_gene: TRBJ1-3; CDR3nt: TGTGCCAGCAGCCCTCCGGCCCCCTCTGGAAACACCATATATTTT; CDR3aa: CASSPPAPSGNTIYF
v_gene: TRBV28; d_gene: TRBD1; abundance: .; j_gene: TRBJ2-7; CDR3nt: TGTGCCAGCAATATGGACAGGGGCGAGCAGTACTTC; CDR3aa: CASNMDRGEQYF
v_gene: TRBV10-3; d_gene: .; abundance: .; j_gene: TRBJ2-4; CDR3nt: TGTGCCACCTCCGGGACGGGCGATGGTAACATTCAGTACTTC; CDR3aa: CATSGTGDGNIQYF
v_gene: TRBV14; d_gene: TRBD2; abundance: .; j_gene: TRBJ2-3; CDR3nt: TGTGCCAGCAGCCGAGAGCGGGAACCTAGCACAGATACGCAGTATTTT; CDR3aa: CASSREREPSTDTQYF
v_gene: TRBV20-1; d_gene: TRBD1; abundance: many; j_gene: TRBJ1-5; CDR3nt: TGCAGTGCTATTACGCCGTTTGCTAGGGGGCAAAGCAATCAGCCCCAGCATTTT; CDR3aa: CSAITPFARGQSNQPQHF
v_gene: TRBV29-1; d_gene: .; abundance: .; j_gene: TRBJ1-2; CDR3nt: TGCAGCGTTGAGAGTAGGTTGTCTCGTCTCACCTTC; CDR3aa: CSVESRLSRLTF
v_gene: TRBV20-1; d_gene: TRBD1; abundance: .; j_gene: TRBJ2-5; CDR3nt: TGCAGTGCTAGGCCAGGGACAGGGATAAAGACCCAGTACTTC; CDR3aa: CSARPGTGIKTQYF
v_gene: TRBV7-3; d_gene: .; abundance: few; j_gene: TRBJ2-1; CDR3nt: TGTGCCAGCAGCTCCCCCGGCGCGGCCTACAATGAGCAGTTCTTC; CDR3aa: CASSSPGAAYNEQFF
v_gene: TRBV27; d_gene: TRBD2; abundance: few; j_gene: TRBJ2-3; CDR3nt: TGTGCCAGCAGTTTTTTAGCGGGAGTCACAGATACGCAGTATTTT; CDR3aa: CASSFLAGVTDTQYF
v_gene: TRBV20-1; d_gene: TRBD1; abundance: many; j_gene: TRBJ2-4; CDR3nt: TGCAGTGCTATGCCACAGGGGACCCTCAAAAACATTCAGTACTTC; CDR3aa: CSAMPQGTLKNIQYF
v_gene: TRBV20-1; d_gene: .; abundance: .; j_gene: TRBJ1-6; CDR3nt: TGCAGTGCTAGAGTAGGGCCGGTTTCACCCCTCCACTTT; CDR3aa: CSARVGPVSPLHF
v_gene: TRBV5-4; d_gene: .; abundance: many; j_gene: TRBJ1-1; CDR3nt: TGTGCCAGCAGCCGGACGGACACTGAAGCTTTCTTT; CDR3aa: CASSRTDTEAFF
v_gene: TRBV7-3; d_gene: .; abundance: few; j_gene: TRBJ1-2; CDR3nt: TGTGCCACTTCTCCCGGTCCGGAGGGGCTATATGGCTACACCTTC; CDR3aa: CATSPGPEGLYGYTF
v_gene: TRBV6-4; d_gene: .; abundance: many; j_gene: TRBJ2-1; CDR3nt: TGTGCCAGCAGTGACGATCCGTACAATGAGCAGTTCTTC; CDR3aa: CASSDDPYNEQFF
v_gene: TRBV6-2/TRBV6-3; d_gene: TRBD1; abundance: .; j_gene: TRBJ2-5; CDR3nt: TGTGCCAGCAGTTACTCTGGGACAGTAGAGACCCAGTACTTC; CDR3aa: CASSYSGTVETQYF
v_gene: TRBV10-3; d_gene: .; abundance: many; j_gene: TRBJ1-5; CDR3nt: TGTGCCATCAGTGAGTCGTCACAGGGAGGCCAGCCCCAGCATTTT; CDR3aa: CAISESSQGGQPQHF
v_gene: TRBV12-3/TRBV12-4; d_gene: .; abundance: few; j_gene: TRBJ2-4; CDR3nt: TGTGCCAGCTCCCTGAGCGACATTCAGTACTTC; CDR3aa: CASSLSDIQYF
v_gene: TRBV7-9; d_gene: TRBD2; abundance: many; j_gene: TRBJ2-7; CDR3nt: TGTGCCAGCAGCCCAACAACTCGACTAGCGCCTGCCTACGAGCAGTACTTC; CDR3aa: CASSPTTRLAPAYEQYF
v_gene: TRBV7-2; d_gene: .; abundance: many; j_gene: TRBJ1-2; CDR3nt: TGTGCCAGCAGCATAGCCGGACAGATAGCTAACTATGGCTACACCTTC; CDR3aa: CASSIAGQIANYGYTF
v_gene: TRBV12-3/TRBV12-4; d_gene: TRBD2; abundance: many; j_gene: TRBJ2-5; CDR3nt: TGTGCCAGCAGTTACCTAGCGGGGGGTCGGGAGACCCAGTACTTC; CDR3aa: CASSYLAGGRETQYF
v_gene: TRBV12-3/TRBV12-4; d_gene: TRBD2; abundance: many; j_gene: TRBJ2-1; CDR3nt: TGTGCCAGCAGTTTAAAGCGGGGTGTCAATGAGCAGTTCTTC; CDR3aa: CASSLKRGVNEQFF
v_gene: TRBV10-2; d_gene: .; abundance: few; j_gene: TRBJ1-5; CDR3nt: TGCGCCAGCAGCGCAGGCTACAATCAGCCCCAGCATTTT; CDR3aa: CASSAGYNQPQHF
v_gene: TRBV12-3/TRBV12-4; d_gene: .; abundance: many; j_gene: TRBJ2-7; CDR3nt: TGTGCCAGCAGTTTTACGGGGAGATACGAGCAGTACTTC; CDR3aa: CASSFTGRYEQYF
v_gene: TRBV11-3; d_gene: .; abundance: many; j_gene: TRBJ2-3; CDR3nt: TGTGCCAGCAGCTTAGATCGATGGCAGGGCCCCACAGATACGCAGTATTTT; CDR3aa: CASSLDRWQGPTDTQYF
v_gene: TRBV10-3; d_gene: TRBD1; abundance: .; j_gene: TRBJ1-5; CDR3nt: TGTGCCATCAGCCCACAGGGGTCCCATCAGCCCCAGCATTTT; CDR3aa: CAISPQGSHQPQHF
v_gene: TRBV6-2/TRBV6-3; d_gene: .; abundance: few; j_gene: TRBJ2-3; CDR3nt: TGTGCCAGCTCCTCGGGTCGCCTCGGATCTGATACGCAGTATTTT; CDR3aa: CASSSGRLGSDTQYF
v_gene: TRBV24-1; d_gene: TRBD1; abundance: few; j_gene: TRBJ2-1; CDR3nt: TGTGCCACCAGTGACTCCGGGACAGGGGTTTATGAGCAGTTCTTC; CDR3aa: CATSDSGTGVYEQFF
v_gene: TRBV20-1; d_gene: .; abundance: few; j_gene: TRBJ2-7; CDR3nt: TGCAGTGCTAGGAGGGGCTCCTACGAGCAGTACTTC; CDR3aa: CSARRGSYEQYF
v_gene: TRBV12-3/TRBV12-4; d_gene: TRBD2; abundance: few; j_gene: TRBJ2-2; CDR3nt: TGTGCCAGCAGAATGGGAAGACTAGCGGGGGGAACCGGGGAGCTGTTTTTT; CDR3aa: CASRMGRLAGGTGELFF
v_gene: TRBV7-9; d_gene: .; abundance: few; j_gene: TRBJ1-1; CDR3nt: TGTGCCAGCAGCCCCTTTGCTGAAGCTTTCTTT; CDR3aa: CASSPFAEAFF
v_gene: TRBV28; d_gene: TRBD2; abundance: few; j_gene: TRBJ2-2; CDR3nt: TGTGCCAGCACCTCAGGCGGGGGGGTGGACACCGGGGAGCTGTTTTTT; CDR3aa: CASTSGGGVDTGELFF
v_gene: TRBV2; d_gene: .; abundance: .; j_gene: TRBJ2-3; CDR3nt: TGTGCCAGCAGTGAGAGGCTTTTGGATACGCAGTATTTT; CDR3aa: CASSERLLDTQYF
v_gene: TRBV7-2; d_gene: .; abundance: .; j_gene: TRBJ2-7; CDR3nt: TGTGCCAGCAGCTTAGCGAGGGGCTTGACTGGCGAGCAGTACTTC; CDR3aa: CASSLARGLTGEQYF
v_gene: TRBV24-1; d_gene: TRBD1; abundance: few; j_gene: TRBJ1-5; CDR3nt: TGTGCCACCAGCGGACAGGGAATGAGTCAGCCCCAGCATTTT; CDR3aa: CATSGQGMSQPQHF
v_gene: TRBV6-2/TRBV6-3; d_gene: .; abundance: many; j_gene: TRBJ2-2; CDR3nt: TGTGCCAGCAGTTACGGACAGAATGTGTACACCGGGGAGCTGTTTTTT; CDR3aa: CASSYGQNVYTGELFF